This T cell receptor beta chain is from a study of prognosis after radiotherapy for stage I lung cancer. Using two-round multiplex PCR, the authors amplified TCR beta CDR3 from genomic DNA. Specific primers for each TRBV and TRBJ gene were what first-round PCR used. TCRdb re-called the multiplex PCR reads through MiXCR, storing one row per CDR3 protein. This sample has 15,000 to 20,000 distinct CDR3 sequences; 45% to 50% occur once, and the top ten carry 30% to 35%. This clonotype was seen many times. V dropped 0 bases and J dropped 6 bases, with 5 bases sitting between them. The CDR3 spans 11 residues. Germline V gene sequence: CDR1 SQVTM, CDR2 ANQGSEA.

The rearrangement links TRBV29-1 to TRBJ1-2; D not resolved. This clonotype was sampled from a donor aged 50 or older with non-small cell lung cancer. Sequencing was performed on PBMCs, taken before or after stereotactic body radiation therapy (not recorded which). CDR3 region: CSVEEGDGYTF. CDR3 sequence (DNA): TGCAGCGTTGAAGAAGGAGATGGCTACACCTTC.